The present T cell receptor (beta chain) was sequenced within a study of T cells in Graves' hyperthyroidism and ophthalmopathy. The study's findings and limits: The model made its ophthalmopathy prediction, and onset followed a median around six months later.

It was uncontrolled infection, other autoimmune disease, pregnancy or lactation that excluded patients. Diagnoses rested on clinical symptoms, serum thyroxine and TRAb, thyroid ultrasound and orbital computed tomography. Around 10 ml fresh peripheral blood yielded the PBMCs. Amplified TCR beta CDR3 regions came from RNA transcripts. The TCR CDR3 was amplified in a first-round RT-PCR using the HTBI primer set. TCRdb passed the multiplex PCR reads through MiXCR, listing each CDR3 protein once. The data show around 350,000 distinct CDR3 sequences, about 18% seen once. Unmatched junction bases numbered 9, after V lost 6 bases and J lost 6 bases. The CDR3 consists of 14 residues. Per germline, CDR1 MDHEN and CDR2 SYDVKM. On this clonotype: Its cognate antigen is unknown.

Sequenced input: blood. The J gene is TRBJ2-7, the V gene TRBV28; 9 bases map to TRBD2. The sequence was obtained from a woman in her twenties or thirties with Graves' hyperthyroidism that later progressed to Graves' ophthalmopathy. The CDR3 sequence: CASSSIPLAGEQYF. The CDR3 region has the DNA TGTGCCAGCAGCTCCATCCCACTAGCGGGCGAGCAGTACTTC.